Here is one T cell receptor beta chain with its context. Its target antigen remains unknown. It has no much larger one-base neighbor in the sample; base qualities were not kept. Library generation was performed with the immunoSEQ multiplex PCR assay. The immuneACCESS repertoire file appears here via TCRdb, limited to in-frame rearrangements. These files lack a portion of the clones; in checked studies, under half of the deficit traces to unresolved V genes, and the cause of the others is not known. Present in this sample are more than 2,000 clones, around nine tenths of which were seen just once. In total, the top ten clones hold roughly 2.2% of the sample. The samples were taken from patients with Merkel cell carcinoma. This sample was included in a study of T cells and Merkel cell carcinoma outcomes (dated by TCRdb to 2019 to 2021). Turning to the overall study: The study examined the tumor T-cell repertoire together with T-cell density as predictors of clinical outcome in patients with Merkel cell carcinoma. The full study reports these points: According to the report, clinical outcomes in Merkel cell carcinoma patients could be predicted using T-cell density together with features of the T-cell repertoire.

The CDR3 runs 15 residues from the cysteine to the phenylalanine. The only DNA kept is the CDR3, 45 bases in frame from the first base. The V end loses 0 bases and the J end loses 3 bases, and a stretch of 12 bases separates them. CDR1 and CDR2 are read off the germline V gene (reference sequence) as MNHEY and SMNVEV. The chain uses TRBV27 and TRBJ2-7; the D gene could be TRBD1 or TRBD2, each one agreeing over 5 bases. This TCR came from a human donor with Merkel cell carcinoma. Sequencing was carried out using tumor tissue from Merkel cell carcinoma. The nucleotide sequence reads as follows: TGTGCCAGCAGTTTATCGTGGGGGAATGACTACGAGCAGTACTTC. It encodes CASSLSWGNDYEQYF.